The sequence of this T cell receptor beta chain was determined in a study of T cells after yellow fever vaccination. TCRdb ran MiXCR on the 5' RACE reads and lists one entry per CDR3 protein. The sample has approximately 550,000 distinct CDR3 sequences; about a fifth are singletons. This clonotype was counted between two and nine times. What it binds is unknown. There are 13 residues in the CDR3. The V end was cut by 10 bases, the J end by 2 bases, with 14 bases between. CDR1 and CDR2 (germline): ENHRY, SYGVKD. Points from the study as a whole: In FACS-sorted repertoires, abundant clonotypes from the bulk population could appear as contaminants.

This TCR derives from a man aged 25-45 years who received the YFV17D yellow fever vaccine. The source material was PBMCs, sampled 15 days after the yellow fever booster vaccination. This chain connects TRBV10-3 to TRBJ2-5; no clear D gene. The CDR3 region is CATQSIPQETQYF. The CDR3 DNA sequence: TGTGCCACCCAATCGATCCCTCAAGAGACCCAGTACTTC.